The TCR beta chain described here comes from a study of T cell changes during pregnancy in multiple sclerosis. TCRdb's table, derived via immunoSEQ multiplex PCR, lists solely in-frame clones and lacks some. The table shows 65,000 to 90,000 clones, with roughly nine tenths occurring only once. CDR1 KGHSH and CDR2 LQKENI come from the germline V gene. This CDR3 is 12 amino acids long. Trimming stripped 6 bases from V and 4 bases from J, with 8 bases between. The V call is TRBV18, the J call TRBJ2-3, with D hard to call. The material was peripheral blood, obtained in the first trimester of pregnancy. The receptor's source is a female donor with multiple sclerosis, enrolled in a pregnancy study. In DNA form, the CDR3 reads TGTGCCAGCTCTCCGAGTGCAGATACGCAGTATTTT. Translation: CASSPSADTQYF.